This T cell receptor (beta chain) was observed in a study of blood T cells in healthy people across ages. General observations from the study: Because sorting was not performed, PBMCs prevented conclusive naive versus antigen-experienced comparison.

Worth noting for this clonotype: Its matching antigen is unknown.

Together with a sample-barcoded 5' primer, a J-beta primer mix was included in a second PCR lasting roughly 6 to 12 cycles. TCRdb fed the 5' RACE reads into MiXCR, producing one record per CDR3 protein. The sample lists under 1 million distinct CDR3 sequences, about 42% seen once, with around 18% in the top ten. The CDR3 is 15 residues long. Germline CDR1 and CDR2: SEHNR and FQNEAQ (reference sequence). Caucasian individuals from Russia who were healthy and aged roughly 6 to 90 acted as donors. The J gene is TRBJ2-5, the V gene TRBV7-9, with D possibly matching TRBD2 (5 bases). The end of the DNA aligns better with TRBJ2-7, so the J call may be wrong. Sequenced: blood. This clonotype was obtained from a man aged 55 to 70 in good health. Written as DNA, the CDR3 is TGTGCCAGCAGCTTAGAACGGGGTGCTAGCTACGAGCAGTACTTC. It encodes CASSLERGASYEQYF.